This T cell receptor beta chain appears in the sequencing data of a study of cytomegalovirus exposure and HLA in healthy donors (dated by TCRdb to the late 2010s). A note on the overall study: An earlier analysis of some 600 of the donors reported approximately 260 Gb of sequence data and 117 million unique TCR beta sequences obtained from about 180 million T cells. Donor age, sex, ethnicity and CMV serostatus were compiled alongside the repertoire data. Because of strong linkage in the cohort, 4 to 6 DR-DQ haplotypes were treated as single units for association and clustering. A later genetic analysis used genome-wide SNP genotypes for about three fifths of the 666 donors, treating that subset as a discovery cohort. To predict cytomegalovirus infection status, the study combined high-throughput TCR immunosequencing, statistical association of individual TCRs with disease status, and machine learning. An early release covering 500 to 750 HLA-typed donors comprised approximately 300 gigabases of sequencing data and roughly 85 million unique TCR sequences. The aim of the study was to test whether cataloging public T cell receptors could identify signatures of past pathogen exposure. A later analysis re-analyzed previously published TCR beta repertoires from 660 or so donors and added high-resolution HLA genotyping to study TCR occurrence patterns. Of the approximately 400 genotyped donors, 81% fell in the genetic ancestry cluster associated with self-reported Caucasian donors. The study profiled the T cell repertoires of hundreds of subjects by immunosequencing and related them to cytomegalovirus serostatus. All discovery cohort repertoires had been generated on a single sequencing platform. Typing coverage varied by locus: roughly 629-630 donors for A, B, C, DRB1 and DQB1; approximately 520 for DQA1; some 610 for DPA1; around 450 for DPB1. An earlier analysis of 587 of the donors used high-throughput TCR beta sequencing to judge whether each TCR beta V gene segment behaved as functional or pseudogenic. Besides the first cohort of more than 650 subjects, a separate validation cohort made up of 120 or so different subjects was used. Across about 380 genotyped donors of the cohort, an average of approximately 220,000 unique TCR beta nucleotide sequences per donor were sequenced, and approximately 17% of those sequences were non-productive. Rather than using new phenotypic data, the later analysis identified candidate immune exposures from TCR beta sequences and from how often those sequences occurred across donors. HLA typing included class I and class II loci at four-digit resolution. General study outcomes and caveats: A later genetic analysis reported fewer N-insertions in productive TCRs among donors in an Asian-associated ancestry cluster than the roughly 620-donor mean. The authors suggested that the approach could potentially be extended to other disease states and immunological phenotypes. Assigning TCR associations to individual alleles was difficult when HLA alleles, especially DR and DQ, strongly co-occurred. Because HLA typing was missing for some donors at each locus, association tests included only the typed subset. A further reported finding was that TCR beta sequences accurately predicted the HLA-A and HLA-B alleles for most subjects in the first cohort. In a later genetic analysis, a missense DCLRE1C variant was associated with V-gene and J-gene trimming of TCR beta chains, and the association was replicated in an independent cohort. In a later analysis, HLA-associated TCR beta chains showed more clonal expansion and lower generation probabilities than non-associated chains that were equally common. An earlier analysis of around 600 of the donors showed that most TCR beta V segments appeared in productive rearrangements either about 87% or about 30% of the time, which broadly matched IMGT annotations. Because counts were too low, roughly 16 rarely observed V segments, including chromosome 9 orphons, were excluded from the earlier analysis of under 650 of the donors. In the study, 150 to 200 TCR beta chains were listed as associated with cytomegalovirus. Across donors, most TCR sequences were observed very rarely, whereas some public TCRs were present in many individuals. A group of highly shared sequence variants was considered likely to be a technical artifact of the sequencing pipeline. A later analysis found that most CMV-associated TCR beta chains appeared HLA-restricted, with HLA associations seemingly driven largely by CMV exposure. Correlated functional status among segregating V segments might be attributable to linkage disequilibrium, but an unknown experimental factor could not be ruled out. In a later analysis, the rate of TCR association differed among HLA loci, with DRB1 alleles having the most associated TCRs and HLA-C alleles having the fewest. Presence/absence analyses assumed roughly uniform sequencing depth across donors, an assumption that may not hold. The only immune exposure information available for the cohort was CMV serostatus. In vitro tests confirmed that three of the cytomegalovirus-associated TCR beta chains recognize cytomegalovirus antigens. Only TCR beta chains were sequenced in this cohort, and the absence of alpha or paired-chain data limited detectable features. Cytomegalovirus status was reported to be diagnosed by the classifier with high specificity and sensitivity in both the original and validation cohorts. According to a later analysis, parvovirus B19, influenza, CMV and Epstein-Barr virus appeared linked to several top co-occurrence clusters. In a later analysis, around 17,000 TCR beta sequences were associated with specific HLA alleles at a false discovery rate of 0.05.

This clone has more than one count but fewer than ten. The target of this receptor is not known. The record has no base qualities; no much larger clone is one base away. The cohort consisted of hundreds of healthy bone marrow donors. All cohort members were sampled while nominally healthy, although unrecorded immune exposures were likely present. The donor tested CMV seronegative and was one of the 352 seronegative cohort members. A peripheral blood sample was provided by each donor, and peripheral blood mononuclear cells were used for TCR beta sequencing. The Qiagen DNeasy Blood Extraction Kit was used to extract genomic DNA from the blood cell samples. The library was generated by the immunoSEQ multiplex PCR assay. For the multiplex PCR, a mixture combining 60 forward primers for TCR Vbeta segments and 13 reverse primers for TCR Jbeta segments was used. The CDR3 region of rearranged TCR beta genes was amplified from genomic DNA with a multiplex PCR assay. The Illumina HiSeq System was used to sequence the amplified TCR beta libraries as 87-base-pair reads. On the study's bioinformatics: Across the roughly 600 repertoires, a later analysis counted 75 million to 90 million unique TCR beta chains, about 10 million of which were shared by at least two donors. Raw reads were error-corrected and collapsed into unique sequences with a nearest-neighbor algorithm that merged closely related sequences to remove PCR and sequencing errors. Alignment of CDR3 sequences to IMGT reference sequences was used to assign V, D and J gene segments. For a sequence to be retained, at least a six-nucleotide match to both a V gene segment and a J gene segment was required. Rearrangements were classified as productive when the CDR3 lacked stop codons and remained in frame with V and J, and all other rearrangements were classified as non-productive. CDR3 was defined by IMGT convention, running from the second conserved V-encoded cysteine to the conserved J-encoded phenylalanine. The earlier analysis of approximately 590 of the donors excluded any sequence lacking an unambiguous match to a single V gene segment. An earlier analysis of some 500 of the donors classified V segments as functional when productive rearrangements were above 56.7% and as segregating when the standard deviation between donors was above 5%. To diagnose cytomegalovirus status from the catalog of TCR beta chain sequences, a statistical classification framework was built. In a later analysis, V and J genes were assigned by comparing TCR nucleotide sequences against IMGT/GENE-DB human TR gene sequences. In a later analysis, CDR3 sequences and most-parsimonious VDJ recombination scenarios were assigned using the TCRdist pipeline. A later analysis defined each TCR beta chain by its CDR3 amino acid sequence plus V-gene family, and excluded reads lacking a unique V-gene family. In a later analysis, several hundred highly shared, low-generation-probability nucleotide sequences were removed to address suspected cross-contamination and a sequencing artifact. In a later analysis, a clonal expansion index for each public chain was calculated from normalized within-repertoire ranks of inferred template counts. In a later analysis, generation probabilities were computed with a VDJ recombination model fitted to out-of-frame rearrangements, and the resulting probabilities were checked against IGoR. A later analysis scored TCR-TCR, TCR-HLA and TCR-CMV co-occurrence with hypergeometric tests, applying a repertoire-size bias correction to TCR pairs. A later analysis estimated false discovery rates by permuting HLA or CMV assignments 20 times. In a later analysis, co-occurring TCRs were grouped using DBSCAN, with TCRdist sequence similarity added in when clustering inside HLA-allele-positive subsets. Repertoires with fewer than 30,000 or more than 120,000 public chains, plus five repertoires with anomalous nucleotide sharing, were excluded from co-occurrence clustering. This immuneACCESS table, as held by TCRdb, lists in-frame sequences with V and J called but not all clones. Of the missing ones, under half trace to an unresolved V gene in checked studies; the others have no known cause. Clonal size and the V and J genes are those of that table, whereas D and trimming came from the DNA. The sample has about 35,000 clones on record, around 84% of them singletons. About 4% of the sample belongs to the ten largest clones.

This receptor was obtained from a woman between 18 and 29 years old in good health and CMV-seronegative. Sequenced material: PBMCs.

CDR3 loop: CASSPPGQGALGNTIYF. The sequenced DNA is TGTGCCAGCAGCCCTCCGGGACAGGGGGCGTTAGGAAACACCATATATTTT. In this chain, TRBV5-4 is recombined with TRBJ1-3, with 12 bases in between that match TRBD1. The CDR3 covers 17 residues, taking in both the cysteine and the phenylalanine. Only the CDR3 region is kept as DNA, spanning 51 bases read in frame from base 1. CDR1 and CDR2, looked up from the germline V gene (reference sequence), are SGHNT and YYREEE. Trimming leaves V shorter by 4 bases and J shorter by 4 bases, with the junction holding 9 bases beyond the gene matches.